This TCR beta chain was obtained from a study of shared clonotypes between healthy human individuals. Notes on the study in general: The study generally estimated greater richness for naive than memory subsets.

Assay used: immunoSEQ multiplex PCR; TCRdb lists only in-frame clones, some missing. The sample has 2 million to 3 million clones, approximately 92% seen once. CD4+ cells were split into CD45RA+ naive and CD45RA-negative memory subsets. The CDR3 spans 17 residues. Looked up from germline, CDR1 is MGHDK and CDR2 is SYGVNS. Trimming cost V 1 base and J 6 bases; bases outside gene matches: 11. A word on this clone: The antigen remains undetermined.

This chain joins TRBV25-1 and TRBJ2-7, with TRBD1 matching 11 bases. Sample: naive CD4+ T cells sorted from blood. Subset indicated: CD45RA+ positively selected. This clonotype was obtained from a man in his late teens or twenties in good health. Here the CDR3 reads CASSESNPGTGGSEQYF. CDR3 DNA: TGTGCCAGCAGTGAATCAAATCCCGGGACAGGGGGGAGCGAGCAGTACTTC.